The 32 T cell receptor beta chains below were found in one sample sequenced in a study of T cell clonality in common variable immunodeficiency. Method: immunoSEQ multiplex PCR; TCRdb's copy keeps in-frame clones and lacks some. The repertoire consists of tens of thousands of clones, none detected only once. The source material was peripheral blood mononuclear cells. These TCRs come from a person aged 18-69 years in good health.

This clone came up many times. The DNA ends 3 residues before the CDR3 does, and the rest of the CDR3 is filled in from the germline J gene. The rearrangement uses TRBV5-4 and TRBJ2-1; 7 bases line up with TRBD1. Germline CDR1 SGHNT, CDR2 YYREEE (reference sequence). CDR3 length: 14 residues. J gave up 7 bases and V 6 bases, and 10 bases lay outside the gene matches. Here the CDR3 reads CASTQGEAGNEQFF. The CDR3 bases that were read are TGTGCCAGCACCCAGGGGGAAGCTGGGAATGAG.

This clone was detected ten times or more. The CDR3 end lies 3 residues beyond the end of the read and is filled in from the germline J gene. V usage is TRBV10-3 and J usage is TRBJ1-4; D uncertain. Germline CDR1 reads ENHRY; CDR2 reads SYGVKD. This CDR3 comprises 16 residues. V dropped 4 bases and J dropped 0 bases, with 12 bases sitting between them. The part of the CDR3 DNA that was read is TGTGCCATCAGTGCCTTCCAGATTGCAACTAATGAAAAA. Translating gives CAISAFQIATNEK. The whole CDR3 protein reads CAISAFQIATNEKLFF.

As concerns this clone: The CDR3 end falls 3 residues outside the read, so it is completed with the germline J gene. The J gene is TRBJ2-5, the V gene TRBV5-1; possible D gene TRBD1, 6 bases. Trimming shortened V by 3 bases and J by 5 bases, and 17 bases separated the two germline ends. This CDR3 is built from 15 residues. Germline CDR1 is SGHRS and CDR2 is YFSETQ. The sequenced part of the CDR3 DNA is TGCGCCAGCAGCTCCGGAGACAGGACCACGGAGACC. Translating gives CASSSGDRTTET. The whole CDR3 is CASSSGDRTTETQYF. The entire variable domain, with the rest obtained from reference TRBV5-1 and TRBJ2-5, is as follows: KAGVTQTPRYLIKTRGQQVTLSCSPISGHRSVSWYQQTPGQGLQFLFEYFSETQRNKGNFPGRFSGRQFSNSRSEMNVSTLELGDSALYLCASSSGDRTTETQYFGPGTRLLVL.

This clone was seen at least ten times. Read sequence stops 3 residues before the CDR3 end, and the germline J gene provides the missing end. The chain employs TRBV29-1 and TRBJ2-3; 8 bases agree with TRBD1. The junction had 3 bases not matched to a gene; V was cut back by 5 bases and J by 2 bases. The length of the CDR3 is 13 residues. Looked up from germline, CDR1 is SQVTM and CDR2 is ANQGSEA. CDR3: CSVRTGTTDTQYF. The sequenced part of the CDR3 DNA is TGCAGCGTTCGGACAGGGACCACAGATACG.

This clone was observed at least ten times. Read data end 3 residues before the CDR3 end; the end is taken from the germline J gene. The V call is TRBV20-1, the J call TRBJ2-3; 10 positions match TRBD2. Per the germline V gene, CDR1 is DFQATT and CDR2 is SNEGSKA (reference sequence). The CDR3 covers 15 residues. Trimming took 5 bases from V and 2 from J; bases not matched to a gene: 7. Here the CDR3 reads CSADKREGNTDTQYF. The sequenced CDR3 bases are TGCAGTGCTGACAAGCGGGAGGGAAACACAGATACG.

This clone showed up many times. The CDR3 extends 3 residues past the end of the read, so its final part is completed from the germline J gene. This sequence joins TRBV30 and TRBJ2-6; the match to TRBD2 covers 7 bases. After removal of 0 bases from V and 4 bases from J, the junction contained 3 bases not matched to a gene. CDR1 and CDR2 from the germline V gene are GTSNPN and SVGIG (reference sequence). This CDR3 has 15 amino acids. CDR3 DNA, as far as it was read: TGTGCCTGGAGTGTACCGCGGGGGGGGGCCAACGTC. Encoded protein: CAWSVPRGGANV. The full CDR3 sequence reads CAWSVPRGGANVLTF.

There are many counts of this clone. The read stops 3 residues short of the end of the CDR3; the missing end is completed from the germline J gene. The V call is TRBV19, the J call TRBJ2-1, with TRBD2 matching 9 bases. Germline V gene lookup returns CDR1 LNHDA and CDR2 SQIVND (reference sequence). This CDR3 is 16 amino acids long. Losses at the gene ends were 4 bases for V and 6 bases for J; bases not matched to a gene: 10. The CDR3 sequence is CASSNKNSGSPNEQFF. CDR3 DNA, as far as it was read: TGTGCCAGTAGTAATAAGAATAGCGGGAGCCCCAATGAG. The whole variable domain, filled in from reference TRBV19 and TRBJ2-1, reads DGGITQSPKYLFRKEGQNVTLSCEQNLNHDAMYWYRQDPGQGLRLIYYSQIVNDFQKGDIAEGYSVSREKKESFPLTVTSAQKNPTAFYLCASSNKNSGSPNEQFFGPGTRLTVL.

This clone occurred many times. The read terminates 3 residues before the CDR3 end, so the remaining end is supplied by the germline J gene. The chain joins TRBV6-2 or TRBV6-3 to TRBJ2-7, with 14 bases fitting TRBD2. V lost 4 bases and J lost 5; bases outside the gene matches: 10. Per germline, CDR1 MNHEY and CDR2 SVGEGT. The length of the CDR3 is 17 residues. The CDR3 loop is CASSLGEGLAGGDEQYF. Partial CDR3 DNA: TGTGCCAGCAGTTTGGGGGAAGGACTAGCGGGGGGAGACGAG.

The sample holds many counts of this clone. The CDR3 spells CATQGAGSEAFF. The CDR3 DNA, read in part, is TGCGCCACCCAGGGGGCTGGTTCTGAA. V is TRBV5-1 and J is TRBJ1-1, with 8 bases that match TRBD1. The read falls 3 residues short of the CDR3 end, and the missing part is taken from the germline J gene. With 9 bases clipped from V and 6 bases from J, the junction kept 7 bases outside the gene matches. The CDR3 extends over 12 amino acids. CDR1 is SGHRS and CDR2 is YFSETQ in the germline V gene.

This clone was detected ten times or more. The read terminates 3 residues ahead of where the CDR3 ends, so the germline J gene completes it. The chain uses TRBV20-1 and TRBJ2-1; 10 bases map to TRBD2. Germline CDR1 reads DFQATT; CDR2 reads SNEGSKA (reference sequence). Trimming at V came to 7 bases and at J to 1 base, leaving 10 bases not matched to a gene. The CDR3 runs to 16 residues. CDR3 DNA, as far as it was read: TGCAGTGTTCCCCTACTAGCGGGATGGTCCTACAATGAG. It specifies CSVPLLAGWSYNE. The entire CDR3 protein is CSVPLLAGWSYNEQFF.

This clone was recorded many times. The sequence runs out 3 residues before the end of the CDR3; the remainder is reconstructed from the germline J gene. V is TRBV18 and J is TRBJ2-7; D possibly corresponds to TRBD1 (5 bases). With 2 bases removed from V and 4 bases from J, the gap between germline ends came to 12 bases. Germline V gene data show CDR1 as KGHSH and CDR2 as LQKENI. This CDR3 comprises 14 residues. CDR3 DNA (partial): TGTGCCAGCTCACCAGCAGGGTGGCGTTACGAG. Encoded protein: CASSPAGWRYE. The CDR3, in full, reads CASSPAGWRYEQYF.

This clone was seen at least ten times. The read terminates 3 residues ahead of where the CDR3 ends, so the germline J gene completes it. The J gene is TRBJ1-2, the V gene TRBV6-2 or TRBV6-3; D call uncertain. Trimming removed 7 bases from V and 4 bases from J, with 19 bases in between. The CDR3 length is 15 residues. CDR1 is MNHEY, CDR2 SVGEGT, per germline. Partial CDR3 DNA: TGTGCCAGCACCTACGTTCCGTTGATAGCCTATGGC. This gives the protein CASTYVPLIAYG. The full CDR3 sequence reads CASTYVPLIAYGYTF.

At least ten counts were recorded for this clone. The read terminates 3 residues before the CDR3 end, so the remaining end is supplied by the germline J gene. The chain employs TRBV7-8 and TRBJ2-3; D unclear. Germline CDR1 and CDR2: SGHVS and FQNEAQ. The CDR3 loop spans 16 amino acids. V was cut by 5 bases and J by 0 bases, with 15 bases left in between. Incomplete CDR3 DNA: TGTGCCAGCAGCCCTACCATACTCCCTAGCACAGATACG. Translation: CASSPTILPSTDT. The CDR3 in its entirety is CASSPTILPSTDTQYF.

This clone was seen repeatedly, ten times or more. The read ends 3 residues shy of where the CDR3 ends; the end is completed using the germline J gene. The J gene is TRBJ2-3, the V gene TRBV19; 9 nucleotides match TRBD2. The CDR3 spans 19 residues. CDR1 LNHDA and CDR2 SQIVND come from the germline V gene (reference sequence). V lost 2 bases, J lost 5 bases, and 17 bases stayed unmatched. CDR3 DNA, as far as it was read: TGTGCCAGTAGTATAAGCGTCCTGGTCCGGCGGGAGGGCAAAGATACG. Translation: CASSISVLVRREGKDT. Given in full, the CDR3 is CASSISVLVRREGKDTQYF. The full variable domain, in which reference TRBV19 and TRBJ2-3 provide the parts outside the CDR3, is DGGITQSPKYLFRKEGQNVTLSCEQNLNHDAMYWYRQDPGQGLRLIYYSQIVNDFQKGDIAEGYSVSREKKESFPLTVTSAQKNPTAFYLCASSISVLVRREGKDTQYFGPGTRLTVL.

This clone was found a few times. With the read ending 3 residues before the CDR3 end, the germline J gene is used to fill in that end. The chain uses TRBV11-2 and TRBJ2-7, with D unclear. This CDR3 is built from 12 residues. CDR1 and CDR2 from the germline V gene are SGHAT and FQNNGV. With 1 base removed from V and 5 bases from J, the gap between germline ends came to 6 bases. The covered CDR3 bases are TGTGCCAGCAGCTTAGGCAGAAACGAG. Translating gives CASSLGRNE. The entire CDR3 sequence reads CASSLGRNEQYF.

The table lists this clone with many counts. Coverage ceases 3 residues before the CDR3 finishes, and the germline J gene fills in the end. The chain uses TRBV15 and TRBJ2-3, with 13 nucleotides matching TRBD2. The germline V gene has CDR1 LNHNV and CDR2 YYDKDF (reference sequence). The CDR3 consists of 18 residues. Trimming cost V 1 base and J 7 bases; bases outside gene matches: 11. Incomplete CDR3 DNA: TGTGCCACCAGCAGAGGCGGCGGACTAGCGGGAGTAAGTCATACG. This gives the protein CATSRGGGLAGVSHT. In full, the CDR3 is CATSRGGGLAGVSHTQYF.

This clone was detected many times. The DNA ends 3 residues before the CDR3 does, and the rest of the CDR3 is filled in from the germline J gene. The V and J genes are TRBV20-1 and TRBJ2-7; the D gene is possibly TRBD1 (6 bases). Trimming pared 4 bases from V and 2 bases from J, leaving 12 bases between. The CDR3 loop spans 13 amino acids. Germline lookup yields CDR1 DFQATT and CDR2 SNEGSKA (reference sequence). CDR3 DNA, as far as it was read: TGCAGTGCTATCCCCCCAGGGGCCTACGAG. This encodes CSAIPPGAYE. The complete CDR3 reads CSAIPPGAYEQYF.

This clone has at least ten counts. The sequence runs out 3 residues before the end of the CDR3; the remainder is reconstructed from the germline J gene. V and J are TRBV28 and TRBJ1-4; 9 positions agree with TRBD1. V dropped 6 bases and J dropped 7; count of bases not matched to a gene: 9. The CDR3 loop spans 15 amino acids. Germline V gene sequence: CDR1 MDHEN, CDR2 SYDVKM. The part of the CDR3 DNA that was read is TGTGCCAGCAGCCCAGCGGGACAGGGAACTGAAAAA. Amino acids: CASSPAGQGTEK. The full CDR3 reads CASSPAGQGTEKLFF.

This clone was detected ten times or more. The observed sequence ends 3 residues before the CDR3 terminus, with the missing tail filled in from the germline J gene. This chain uses TRBV6-1 with TRBJ2-5, with D possibly being TRBD2 (6 bases). V lost 1 base and J 3 bases, leaving 9 bases between the germline ends. The CDR3 has 14 amino acids. Germline-derived CDR1 and CDR2 are MNHNS and SASEGT. The part of the CDR3 DNA that was read is TGTGCCAGCAGTGAAGGGGGGGAGAAAGAGACC. This sequence encodes CASSEGGEKET. The CDR3 in its entirety is CASSEGGEKETQYF.

This clone was observed at least ten times. The DNA read from the CDR3 is TGCGCCAGCCGGGCCCTCGACAGGGCGGACTATGGC. Translated, it gives CASRALDRADYG. The complete CDR3 reads CASRALDRADYGYTF. The V call is TRBV5-1, the J call TRBJ1-2; 7 nucleotides align to TRBD1. The read stops 3 residues short of the end of the CDR3; the missing end is completed from the germline J gene. Germline loops: CDR1 SGHRS, CDR2 YFSETQ. The CDR3 is made up of 15 amino acids. The V and J ends lost 7 bases and 3 bases, in that order; junction bases with no gene match: 12.

This clone was observed a few times. The part of the CDR3 DNA that was read is TGTGCCAGCACTCCGGGGCAGGGGTTGTACAATGAG. It encodes CASTPGQGLYNE. The whole CDR3 sequence is CASTPGQGLYNEQFF. The genes are TRBV7-9 and TRBJ2-1; D is perhaps TRBD1 (6 bases). Read coverage stops 3 residues before the CDR3 terminus; the germline J gene supplies the remainder. This CDR3 has 15 residues. The germline V gene has CDR1 SEHNR and CDR2 FQNEAQ (reference sequence). Trimming took off 7 bases at V and 4 bases at J, with 17 bases between the two ends. Drawing the rest from reference TRBV7-9 and TRBJ2-1, the complete variable domain is DTGVSQNPRHKITKRGQNVTFRCDPISEHNRLYWYRQTLGQGPEFLTYFQNEAQLEKSRLLSDRFSAERPKGSFSTLEIQRTEQGDSAMYLCASTPGQGLYNEQFFGPGTRLTVL.

This clone was observed many times. The CDR3 reads CASSPLSSGTVGNTIYF. The CDR3 bases that were read are TGTGCCAGCTCACCCCTATCCTCTGGGACAGTCGGAAACACC. The rearrangement uses TRBV18 and TRBJ1-3; 7 positions match TRBD1. The CDR3 extends 3 residues past the end of the read, so its final part is completed from the germline J gene. This CDR3 is 17 amino acids long. Germline values: CDR1 KGHSH, CDR2 LQKENI. After removal of 3 bases from V and 4 bases from J, the junction contained 12 bases not matched to a gene.

This clone was counted ten times or more. The read comes to an end 3 residues before the CDR3 does, leaving the germline J gene to fill in the end. The rearrangement joins TRBV18 to TRBJ2-7, with D perhaps TRBD1 (5 bases). The germline gives CDR1 KGHSH, CDR2 LQKENI. V gave up 3 bases and J gave up 5 bases, with 11 bases separating them. This CDR3 has 13 residues. The covered CDR3 bases are TGTGCCAGCTCACCTGGACAAGTCCACGAG. Residues: CASSPGQVHE. The entire CDR3 protein reads CASSPGQVHEQYF.

Many counts were recorded for this clone. The read ends 3 residues early relative to the CDR3; the germline J gene fills the gap. The V gene is TRBV5-1, the J gene TRBJ2-1, with 9 bases fitting TRBD2. Germline loops: CDR1 SGHRS, CDR2 YFSETQ. The CDR3 runs 16 residues. The ends lost 0 bases at V and 3 bases at J; junction bases unmatched: 4. The CDR3 here is CASSLGLAEDYNEQFF. CDR3 DNA (partial): TGCGCCAGCAGCTTGGGACTAGCGGAGGACTACAATGAG.

The table lists this clone with many counts. The sequence runs out 3 residues before the end of the CDR3; the remainder is reconstructed from the germline J gene. The chain couples TRBV19 to TRBJ1-5; no reliable D call. The CDR3 extends over 14 amino acids. Trimming removed 7 bases from V and 3 bases from J, with 13 bases in between. Germline lookup yields CDR1 LNHDA and CDR2 SQIVND (reference sequence). The DNA read from the CDR3 is TGTGCCAGTACGGCGGGCAGCCCCAATCAGCCC. Translation gives CASTAGSPNQP. The whole CDR3 protein reads CASTAGSPNQPQHF.

This clone was seen ten or more times. The read is 3 residues too short to cover the CDR3 end, so that end is filled in from the germline J gene. J is TRBJ2-2 and V is TRBV7-2; 9 nucleotides align to TRBD1. Germline V CDR1 and CDR2: SGHTA, FQGNSA. V was pared by 6 bases and J by 7 bases, with 9 bases of the junction left unmatched. CDR3 length: 15 residues. Partial CDR3 DNA: TGTGCCAGCAGGCGACAGGGGGGAACTGGCGGGGAG. Encoded protein: CASRRQGGTGGE. The whole CDR3 region reads CASRRQGGTGGELFF.

This clone has a handful of counts. The read ends 3 residues shy of where the CDR3 ends; the end is completed using the germline J gene. The chain employs TRBV20-1 and TRBJ1-5; 7 bases align to TRBD1. The CDR3 consists of 14 residues. Germline CDR1 DFQATT, CDR2 SNEGSKA (reference sequence). Trimming removed 4 bases from V and 4 bases from J; junction bases left unmatched: 7. CDR3 loop: CSATDLRGNQPQHF. The part of the CDR3 DNA that was read is TGCAGTGCTACCGATCTCAGGGGGAATCAGCCC.

This clone was counted ten times or more. The CDR3 goes on 3 residues after the read ends, and that part is filled in from the germline J gene. The V and J genes are TRBV5-1 and TRBJ2-3, with 14 bases identical to TRBD2. The CDR3 runs 15 residues. Germline CDR1 reads SGHRS; CDR2 reads YFSETQ. Partial CDR3 DNA: TGCGCCAGCAGCGCGACTAGCGGGAGGGTTGGCACG. This sequence encodes CASSATSGRVGT. The entire CDR3 sequence reads CASSATSGRVGTQYF. Full variable domain (remainder filled in from reference TRBV5-1 and TRBJ2-3): KAGVTQTPRYLIKTRGQQVTLSCSPISGHRSVSWYQQTPGQGLQFLFEYFSETQRNKGNFPGRFSGRQFSNSRSEMNVSTLELGDSALYLCASSATSGRVGTQYFGPGTRLTVL.

This clone has a count of ten or more. The read is 3 residues too short to cover the CDR3 end, so that end is filled in from the germline J gene. The V call is TRBV19, the J call TRBJ2-5, with 9 positions matching TRBD2. The germline V gene encodes CDR1 LNHDA and CDR2 SQIVND (reference sequence). The CDR3 is 15 amino acids. With 2 bases clipped from V and 1 base from J, the junction kept 2 bases outside the gene matches. Incomplete CDR3 DNA: TGTGCCAGTAGTATACTAGCGGGAAGCCAAGAGACC. Encoded protein: CASSILAGSQET. The CDR3 as a whole reads CASSILAGSQETQYF.

This clone was counted at least ten times. The read halts 3 residues ahead of the CDR3 end, with the missing end drawn from the germline J gene. This chain connects TRBV19 to TRBJ2-1, with D hard to call. The V end was cut by 1 base, the J end by 8 bases, with 12 bases between. This CDR3 has 14 amino acids. Germline-derived CDR1 and CDR2 are LNHDA and SQIVND (reference sequence). CDR3 sequence reads: CASSIAYEAYEQFF. Partial CDR3 DNA: TGTGCCAGTAGTATAGCGTACGAAGCGTATGAG.

In its sample, this clone was seen many times. With the read ending 3 residues before the CDR3 end, the germline J gene is used to fill in that end. The chain joins TRBV7-8 to TRBJ2-1, with D maybe TRBD1 (5 bases). The CDR3 loop spans 16 amino acids. The V and J ends lost 1 base and 4 bases respectively, with 14 bases between them. The germline CDR1 and CDR2 sequences are SGHVS and FQNEAQ. CDR3 DNA (partial): TGTGCCAGCAGCTTAGGAGTCCAGGGTGGGTACAATGAG. Translated, it gives CASSLGVQGGYNE. The CDR3, in full, reads CASSLGVQGGYNEQFF.

In this sample, this clone turned up a few times. The CDR3 loop reads CASSTPRADPYEQYF. The sequenced part of the CDR3 DNA is TGTGCCAGCAGCACCCCAAGGGCCGATCCCTACGAG. V gene TRBV7-2 combines with J gene TRBJ2-7; no reliable D call. Coverage ceases 3 residues before the CDR3 finishes, and the germline J gene fills in the end. The germline V gene encodes CDR1 SGHTA and CDR2 FQGNSA. The CDR3 has 15 amino acids. The germline V and J ends were trimmed by 5 bases and 2 bases, with 16 bases remaining between them.